This T cell receptor beta chain emerged from a study of cytomegalovirus exposure and HLA in healthy donors. Findings and caveats of the study: In a later analysis, specific HLA alleles were associated with about 18,000 TCR beta sequences at a 0.05 false discovery rate. TCR beta V- and J-gene trimming, according to a later analysis, was linked to a missense DCLRE1C variant. Most subjects had HLA-A and HLA-B alleles reportedly predicted accurately by TCR beta sequences.

The CDR3 contains 12 residues. Trimming cost V 4 bases and J 1 base, with 2 bases left between them. Germline lookup yields CDR1 GTSNPN and CDR2 SVGIG (reference sequence). As concerns this clone: Its antigen is not known.

Donors consisted of healthy bone marrow donors. 60 Vbeta and 13 Jbeta primers were used in PCR. Assay: immunoSEQ multiplex PCR; the TCRdb copy retains only in-frame clones and omits some. The top ten clones hold roughly 6.6% of a sample with just over 150,000 clones, roughly three quarters of them seen once. This chain connects TRBV30 to TRBJ2-6; D call uncertain. The material sequenced was PBMCs. The origin of this receptor is a man aged 35 to 55 in good health and CMV-seropositive. The CDR3 DNA is TGTGCCTGGACTTCTGGGGCCAACGTCCTGACTTTC. Its translation: CAWTSGANVLTF.